This T cell receptor (beta chain) originates from a study of blood T cell repertoires in COVID-19. Study summary: Sites across the United States, Italy and Spain contributed samples from acute and convalescent COVID-19. T cells, B-cell-depleted T cells, or PBMCs provided the cDNA or gDNA that served as material.

Original processing notes: How many nucleated cells were present was estimated from reference gene primer amplification. The method was immunoSEQ multiplex PCR; TCRdb's version includes in-frame clones alone and lacks a portion of them. The V and J calls and the clone size are those of that table, but D and trimming were determined from the DNA. The table has 150,000 or so clones, under 90% seen once. The CDR3 is made up of 14 amino acids. The germline V gene encodes CDR1 MNHNY and CDR2 SVGAGI (reference sequence). Trimming pared 7 bases from V and 2 bases from J, leaving 12 bases between. The specimen sequenced was peripheral blood. This TCR derives from a human donor in a cohort sampled during active COVID-19. The J gene is TRBJ1-3, the V gene TRBV6-6; D is ambiguous. CDR3 in DNA: TGTGCCAGCACCCTGGGCCCGACTGGAAACACCATATATTTT. It specifies CASTLGPTGNTIYF.